This T cell receptor beta chain was identified during a study of T cell responses to AZD1222 COVID-19 vaccine (dated by TCRdb to the early 2020s). Regarding the research as a whole: TCR sequencing was performed for fewer than 250 trial participants, of whom 207 were given two doses of AZD1222 and around 25 were given two doses of MenACWY control vaccine. Enrollment into the trials was organized by age into subgroups of 18-55, 56-69 and 70-plus years, and those subgroups contained about 160, 30 and 59 TCR-sequenced participants, respectively.

The CDR3 regions of human TCRbeta chains were analyzed by immunosequencing. The authors processed their data as follows. TCRs in the repertoires were compared against a reference library of SARS-CoV-2-specific TCRs that had been generated with the MIRA antigen-specificity platform. Breadth meant the fraction of unique TCRs that were SARS-CoV-2-associated, whereas depth meant the fraction of total T cells that were SARS-CoV-2-associated. Each spike-specific TCR was assigned to its reactive spike region and to a CD4 or CD8 class using the MIRA data. Log10-transformed breadth and depth values were compared by one-way ANOVA with Sidak's multiple comparisons tests. The source is immuneACCESS, and TCRdb retained only in-frame sequences with V and J called. Part of the clones is not carried over; for the studies checked, unresolved V genes explain less than half of this, and the remainder is unexplained. V, J and clone size reflect that table, while D and trimming were determined from the DNA. Within this sample are some 120,000 clones, with around 90% of them counted one time only. The ten largest make up just over 4% of the sample.

Reading the label with the study, this specimen's time point is: about 28 days (+/-7) after the second vaccine dose. Read against the paper, the sample's treatment or condition label means: meningococcal conjugate vaccine given as trial control. Vaccinee samples came from UK trials COV001 and COV002, including a single-blind randomized controlled phase 2/3 trial of AZD1222 (ChAdOx1 nCoV-19) in healthy adults. For TCRbeta chain sequencing, PBMC samples were collected from trial participants at day 0 and at day 28 after the second dose. The CDR3 starts with the cysteine, ends with the phenylalanine, and has 13 residues. Only the CDR3 DNA is retained, 39 bases long and in frame from the first base. The germline V gene provides CDR1 MNHEY and CDR2 SVGAGI. V was cut back by 8 bases and J by 2 bases, leaving a gap of 10 bases between them. What the authors observed across the whole study: In the small 56-69-year group, the increase in depth fell short of significance, most likely because of low power. Only five or six AZD1222 recipients were SARS-CoV-2 seropositive at baseline, limiting conclusions about previously exposed vaccinees. CD4 TCRs associated with the vaccine covered the entire spike protein, and the dominant responses were in regions 160-218 and 743-854. Spike-specific TCR breadth and depth rose significantly after two AZD1222 doses compared with day 0 and with MenACWY recipients. Nearly half of unique spike-specific TCRs reportedly recognized epitopes outside regions mutated in the B.1.351 and B.1.1.7 variants. Because no day 14 peak-response samples were available, the repertoires could be characterized only after the peak T cell response. Participants were mostly white British, with more females than males. The authors suggested clonal diversity may have been underestimated.

As for this clone: The antigen it recognizes is unknown. No base-level quality is on record; no much larger clone is a single base apart.

The sequences come from peripheral blood, collected 28 days after the second dose of the MenACWY control vaccine. The chain joins TRBV6-5 to TRBJ1-5, with no confidently assigned D gene. This TCR came from an adult who received the MenACWY meningococcal vaccine as a control. The sequenced DNA is TGTGCCAGCGGGAGGATGGGCAATCAGCCCCAGCATTTT. Translation gives CASGRMGNQPQHF.